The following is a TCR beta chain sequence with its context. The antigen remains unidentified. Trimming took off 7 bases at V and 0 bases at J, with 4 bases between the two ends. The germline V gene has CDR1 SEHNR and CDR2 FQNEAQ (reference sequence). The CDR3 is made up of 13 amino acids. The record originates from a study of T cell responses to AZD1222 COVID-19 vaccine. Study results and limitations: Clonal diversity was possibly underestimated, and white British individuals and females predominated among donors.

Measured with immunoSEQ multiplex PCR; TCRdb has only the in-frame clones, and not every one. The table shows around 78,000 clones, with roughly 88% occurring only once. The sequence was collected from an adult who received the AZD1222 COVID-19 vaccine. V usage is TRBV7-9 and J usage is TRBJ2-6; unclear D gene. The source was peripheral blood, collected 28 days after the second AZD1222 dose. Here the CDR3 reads CASIYSGANVLTF. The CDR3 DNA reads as TGTGCCAGCATCTACTCTGGGGCCAACGTCCTGACTTTC.